Presented here are 19 T cell receptor beta chains from one specimen sequenced in a study of T-cell reconstitution after alpha-beta-depleted transplantation in children. A library of TCRbeta sequences, prepared with unique molecular identifiers, was generated. TCRdb itself ran the PCR reads through MiXCR, one entry per CDR3 protein. Of 200,000 or so distinct CDR3 sequences in the sample, 6.3% are singletons; the top ten hold 4.5%. Specimen: PBMCs, collected before TCRalphabeta/CD19-depleted stem cell transplant. Receptors originate from a girl under two years old with combined immunodeficiency, due to receive a stem cell transplant.

This clonotype appeared many times. V and J are TRBV3-1 and TRBJ2-7, with 11 bases aligning to TRBD2. With 3 bases clipped from V and 2 bases from J, the junction kept 3 bases outside the gene matches. Germline loops: CDR1 LGHDT, CDR2 YNNKEL (reference sequence). CDR3 length: 15 amino acids. The CDR3 DNA is TGTGCCAGCAGCCACCTACTAGCGGGAGCCTACGAGCAGTACTTC. Protein sequence: CASSHLLAGAYEQYF.

This clonotype was observed many times. This chain links TRBV5-5 with TRBJ2-7; TRBD1 might be the D (5 bases). CDR1 and CDR2 from the germline V gene are SGHKS and YYEKEE (reference sequence). V was clipped by 0 bases and J by 2 bases, with 9 bases between them. This CDR3 has 14 residues. The CDR3 protein is CASSLATAPYEQYF. The CDR3 DNA follows: TGTGCCAGCAGCTTGGCGACAGCCCCCTACGAGCAGTACTTC.

This clonotype was found a few times. This chain links TRBV12-3 or TRBV12-4 with TRBJ1-5; D may be TRBD1 (6 bases). The CDR3 is 16 residues long. V was clipped by 4 bases and J by 1 base, with 14 bases between them. CDR3 region: CASSSGGQGSNQPQHF. Here the CDR3 DNA reads TGTGCCAGCAGTTCCGGGGGCCAGGGCAGCAATCAGCCCCAGCATTTT.

This clonotype was seen more than once but under ten times. The chain recombines TRBV20-1 with TRBJ2-5, with D tentatively TRBD2 (6 bases). CDR3 length equals 13 residues. V was trimmed by 5 bases and J by 3 bases, leaving 13 bases between them. CDR1 is DFQATT and CDR2 is SNEGSKA in the germline V gene (reference sequence). The CDR3 DNA follows: TGCAGTGCTCCCAACGGCGGGAAAGAGACCCAGTACTTC. Amino acids: CSAPNGGKETQYF.

This clonotype has a count of ten or more. The rearrangement uses TRBV29-1 and TRBJ2-1, with D uncertain. The CDR3 is 14 residues long. V dropped 7 bases and J dropped 6 bases, with 19 bases sitting between them. Germline CDR1 is SQVTM and CDR2 is ANQGSEA. DNA of the CDR3: TGCAGCGGAAGTCCGGGCGACCTCAGCAATGAGCAGTTCTTC. It yields the protein CSGSPGDLSNEQFF.

In its sample, this clonotype was seen many times. The rearrangement links TRBV6-2 or TRBV6-3 to TRBJ1-1, with 8 bases lining up with TRBD1. V gave up 2 bases and J gave up 7 bases; unmatched junction bases: 6. CDR3 length: 14 residues. Germline V CDR1 and CDR2: MNHEY, SVGEGT. CDR3 sequence reads: CASSYTRTGLEAFF. The CDR3 DNA sequence: TGTGCCAGCAGTTACACTAGGACAGGGCTTGAAGCTTTCTTT.

Ten or more counts support this clonotype. The gene calls are TRBV6-2 or TRBV6-3 and TRBJ2-1, with 15 bases matching TRBD2. V was pared by 0 bases and J by 0 bases, with 12 bases of the junction left unmatched. The CDR3 is made up of 22 amino acids. Germline V CDR1 and CDR2: MNHEY, SVGEGT. This chain's CDR3 is CASSYSIIGTSGGWGSYNEQFF. The CDR3 DNA reads TGTGCCAGCAGTTACTCGATTATAGGGACTAGCGGGGGGTGGGGCTCCTACAATGAGCAGTTCTTC.

This clonotype showed up many times. The chain carries TRBV5-1 and TRBJ2-2; D might be TRBD1 or TRBD2, each matching 5 bases. Deletions cut 4 bases from V and 1 base from J, with 14 bases between. CDR1 and CDR2 from the germline V gene are SGHRS and YFSETQ. The CDR3 totals 16 residues. The CDR3 coding sequence is TGCGCCAGCAGCGCAGAGGGGACGGTGAACACCGGGGAGCTGTTTTTT. This encodes CASSAEGTVNTGELFF.

This clonotype was counted at least ten times. The chain uses TRBV7-9 and TRBJ2-3, with D hard to call. The germline V and J ends were trimmed by 5 bases and 5 bases, with 11 bases remaining between them. This CDR3 contains 13 residues. Germline V gives CDR1 SEHNR, CDR2 FQNEAQ (reference sequence). For the CDR3, the DNA is TGTGCCAGCAGCCCGCCCGTGGGAGATACGCAGTATTTT. Its translation: CASSPPVGDTQYF.

The sample holds many counts of this clonotype. The chain has TRBV18 and TRBJ2-4, with D possibly TRBD1 on 5 matching bases. Per the germline V gene, CDR1 is KGHSH and CDR2 is LQKENI. The CDR3 has 16 amino acids. Trimming stripped 1 base from V and 0 bases from J, with 10 bases between. The CDR3 bases are TGTGCCAGCTCACCACTGGCAGGGTTAGCCAAAAACATTCAGTACTTC. Translated, it gives CASSPLAGLAKNIQYF.

This sequence joins TRBV6-5 and TRBJ1-2; TRBD1 is a possible D gene (5 bases). The CDR3 spans 11 residues. Between the trimmed V and J ends, which lost 8 bases and 5 bases, there was a span of 9 bases. CDR1 and CDR2 (germline): MNHEY, SVGAGI. CDR3 bases: TGTGCCAGCGGGGGGGGGTATGGCTACACCTTC. As protein: CASGGGYGYTF.

At least ten counts were recorded for this clonotype. V usage is TRBV4-2 and J usage is TRBJ1-2, with TRBD1 as a possible D gene (6 bases). V was pared by 0 bases and J by 5 bases, with 7 bases between. Germline V gives CDR1 LGHNA, CDR2 YNFKEQ. This CDR3 spans 13 amino acids. The CDR3 DNA reads TGTGCCAGCAGCCAAGAAACAGGGTATGGCTACACCTTC. It yields the protein CASSQETGYGYTF.

There are many counts of this clonotype. The chain carries TRBV29-1 and TRBJ2-7; either TRBD1 or TRBD2 may fit D (6 bases each). The germline V gene has CDR1 SQVTM and CDR2 ANQGSEA. V lost 3 bases, J lost 1 base, and 16 bases lay in between. CDR3 length: 15 residues. The CDR3 protein is CSVEGGSTGSYEQYF. The DNA of the CDR3 is TGCAGCGTTGAGGGGGGCTCCACGGGGTCCTACGAGCAGTACTTC.

The sample holds a few counts of this clonotype. V gene TRBV27 combines with J gene TRBJ1-5; no clear D gene. CDR3 size: 14 residues. The V end lost 2 bases, the J end lost 7 bases, and 12 bases lay between the germline ends. Germline lookup yields CDR1 MNHEY and CDR2 SMNVEV (reference sequence). The CDR3 DNA follows: TGTGCCAGCAGTTTACTCCTGGGCGGACAGCCCCAGCATTTT. Its protein is CASSLLLGGQPQHF.

This clonotype was recorded at least ten times. V usage is TRBV5-1 and J usage is TRBJ2-7; TRBD1 matches 12 bases. With 3 bases clipped from V and 7 bases from J, the junction kept 8 bases outside the gene matches. The CDR3 consists of 15 residues. CDR1 and CDR2 from the germline V gene are SGHRS and YFSETQ. The CDR3 sequence: CASSWPGQGANEQYF. The CDR3 DNA reads as TGCGCCAGCAGCTGGCCGGGACAGGGGGCGAATGAGCAGTACTTC. The variable domain in full, completed from reference TRBV5-1 and TRBJ2-7, reads KAGVTQTPRYLIKTRGQQVTLSCSPISGHRSVSWYQQTPGQGLQFLFEYFSETQRNKGNFPGRFSGRQFSNSRSEMNVSTLELGDSALYLCASSWPGQGANEQYFGPGTRLTVT.

The chain recombines TRBV20-1 with TRBJ2-7, with 7 nucleotides matching TRBD1. CDR3 size: 14 residues. After removal of 6 bases from V and 7 bases from J, the junction contained 15 bases not matched to a gene. CDR1 and CDR2 from the germline V gene are DFQATT and SNEGSKA (reference sequence). The chain's CDR3 is CSAVVQGPLGEQYF. CDR3 coding DNA: TGCAGTGCCGTTGTACAGGGGCCCCTAGGTGAGCAGTACTTC.

This clonotype was recorded at least ten times. V and J are TRBV7-3 and TRBJ2-1; D perhaps matches TRBD2 (6 bases). V was trimmed by 1 base and J by 3 bases, leaving 25 bases between them. There are 20 residues in the CDR3. CDR1 is SGHTA and CDR2 is FQGTGA in the germline V gene. The CDR3 protein is CASSLITTPSGSGLYNEQFF. The CDR3 DNA sequence: TGTGCCAGCAGCTTAATAACGACTCCCTCGGGGAGCGGGCTCTACAATGAGCAGTTCTTC.

This clonotype was counted at least ten times. This sequence joins TRBV20-1 and TRBJ2-3, with 9 bases lining up with TRBD1. CDR1 is DFQATT and CDR2 is SNEGSKA in the germline V gene (reference sequence). Trimming took 6 bases from V and 4 from J; bases not matched to a gene: 5. The CDR3 is 13 residues long. The CDR3: CSAAGQGSDTQYF. In nucleotides, the CDR3 is TGCAGTGCGGCGGGACAGGGTTCAGATACGCAGTATTTT.

At least ten counts were recorded for this clonotype. The J gene is TRBJ2-7, the V gene TRBV12-3 or TRBV12-4; TRBD1 might be the D (6 bases). Trimming pared 3 bases from V and 5 bases from J, leaving 8 bases between. The CDR3 sequence is 12 residues long. In DNA form, the CDR3 reads TGTGCCAGCAGTTTGGACAGCCACGAGCAGTACTTC. The encoded protein is CASSLDSHEQYF.